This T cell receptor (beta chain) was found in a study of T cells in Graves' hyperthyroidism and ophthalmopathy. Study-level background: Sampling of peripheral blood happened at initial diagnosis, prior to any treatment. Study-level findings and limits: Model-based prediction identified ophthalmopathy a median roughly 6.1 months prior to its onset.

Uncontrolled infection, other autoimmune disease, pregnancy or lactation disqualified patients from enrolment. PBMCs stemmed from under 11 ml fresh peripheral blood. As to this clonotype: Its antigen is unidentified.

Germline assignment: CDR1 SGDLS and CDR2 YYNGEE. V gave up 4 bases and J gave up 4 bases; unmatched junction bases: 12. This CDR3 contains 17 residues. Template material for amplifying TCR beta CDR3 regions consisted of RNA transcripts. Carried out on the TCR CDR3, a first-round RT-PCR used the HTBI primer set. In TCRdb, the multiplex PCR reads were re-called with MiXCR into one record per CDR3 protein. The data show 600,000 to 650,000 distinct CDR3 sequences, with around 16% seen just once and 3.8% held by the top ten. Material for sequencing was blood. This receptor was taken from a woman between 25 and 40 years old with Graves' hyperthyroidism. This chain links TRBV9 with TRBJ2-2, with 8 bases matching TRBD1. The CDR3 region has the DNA TGTGCCAGCAGCATCCCTGGGACAGGCGGCAGCACCGGGGAGCTGTTTTTT. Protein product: CASSIPGTGGSTGELFF.